This T cell receptor beta chain was captured in a study of blood T cell repertoires in COVID-19 (TCRdb year 2020). Concerning the study at large: Samples covering the acute and convalescent phases of COVID-19 were provided by collaborators in the United States, Italy and Spain. The material from the prospective study consisted of cDNA or gDNA derived from T cells, B-cell-depleted T cells, or PBMCs. Deeply sampled blood TCRbeta repertoires from subjects exposed to, actively infected with, or recovered from COVID-19 were included in the dataset. The repertoires were made available in a free public database intended to serve as a resource for research on the immune response to SARS-CoV-2. Samples were obtained from the ongoing ImmuneRACE study (first 160 participants) and from 950 to 1,500 subjects provided by 6 global collaborators. Nearly every sample came with metadata listing a de-identified subject ID, COVID-19 status, age in years and sex. Where available, HLA class I and class II types were obtained from metadata supplied by the sample provider rather than from assay-based typing. Paper-wide results and their limitations: The quantity of clinical and demographic metadata differed by source and by participant and was supplied without curation.

Germline trimming amounts to 3 bases on V and 4 bases on J, with 6 as the count of junction bases outside the gene matches. The CDR3 measures 14 amino acids from cysteine to phenylalanine. Here the CDR3 DNA is all that survives: 42 bases in frame from base 1. The germline V gene (reference sequence) supplies CDR1 SGHNT and CDR2 YYREEE. TCRbeta CDR3 regions were amplified from genomic DNA using the immunoSEQ Assay, a bias-controlled multiplex PCR. The published analysis was carried out like this. Within the assay, amplification of reference gene primers was used to estimate how many nucleated cells each sample contained. To quantify the absolute abundance of each unique TCRbeta CDR3 rearrangement, sequence reads were collapsed and filtered. Productive Simpson clonality was computed per sample as the square root of Simpson's diversity index over productive rearrangements. The table was pulled from immuneACCESS by TCRdb, which kept in-frame rearrangements only. Such tables lose some clones; where checked, under half of the loss comes from unresolved V genes, and the rest has no known cause. V, J and clone size were drawn from that table, and D and trimming were deduced from the DNA. The sample table contains around 150,000 clones; only one count was recorded for 80% to 95% of them. The ten largest clones capture 3.5% to 5% of the sample.

This clone was seen a handful of times. The antigen it binds to is not known. It has no much larger one-base neighbor in the sample; base qualities were not kept. Whole blood was collected in K2EDTA tubes by collaborating institutions according to the institutions' own protocols. For TCRbeta analysis, collaborators shipped samples as frozen whole blood, isolated PBMCs, or DNA extracted from either of those sample types. Material: peripheral blood. The receptor comes from a woman in her 50s with acute or convalescent COVID-19. The chain employs TRBV5-4 and TRBJ1-2, with TRBD1 matching 7 junction bases. The CDR3: CASSSLQGTYGYTF. The nucleotides read TGTGCCAGCAGCTCATTACAGGGGACCTATGGCTACACCTTC.